This T cell receptor (beta chain) is from a study of beta chain features in type 1 diabetes. Since all of the isolated RNA was reverse transcribed, expressed TCRB transcripts were what got sequenced. TCRdb keeps only in-frame clones here, not all; method: immunoSEQ multiplex PCR. The data contain 100,000 to 150,000 clones, 9% of them singletons. The CDR3 sequence is 14 residues long. Germline loops: CDR1 LNHDA, CDR2 SQIVND (reference sequence). Trimming took off 4 bases at V and 1 base at J, with 10 bases between the two ends. General observations from the study: A moderate, significant TCRB CDR3 shortening appeared in type 1 diabetes across four CD4+ subsets. Type 1 diabetes patients had fewer VDJ junction insertions and more deletions.

This clone came up a few times. As yet, its antigen is unknown. Sequenced sample: central memory CD4+ T cells from blood. V is TRBV19 and J is TRBJ1-1; D call uncertain. The TCR originated in a man aged 30 to 39 with type 1 diabetes. DNA for the CDR3: TGTGCCAGTAGTACCCCCGGGGAGAACACTGAAGCTTTCTTT. This codes for CASSTPGENTEAFF.